The clone carrying this T cell receptor (beta chain) has ten or more counts. What it binds is not known. TCRdb re-derived calls from the 5' RACE reads in MiXCR, one entry per CDR3 protein. The table includes around 340,000 distinct CDR3 sequences, around 14% detected once. This sample is drawn from a study of T-cell memory formation after mild COVID-19. For the study at large: TCR clusters showed largely donor specificity. Study-level points and caveats: That cross-reactive memory joined was suggested by some responding clones appearing in pre-infection memory. Later expanders leaned CD4+, whereas day 15 to 85 contracting clones were balanced CD4/CD8. Of the contracting clones, CD4+ ones lay mainly in CM and EM, and CD8+ ones in EMRA.

The clonotype originates from a man between 18 and 29 years old who had mild COVID-19 (a few samples of this study predate the infection). Cell type and time point are not known. Sequences were obtained from PBMCs or a T cell subset sorted from them (not recorded which).

Here the CDR3 reads CASSQGGRRGASYNEQFF. CDR3 sequence (DNA): TGCGCCAGCAGCCAAGGGGGGCGAAGGGGAGCCTCCTACAATGAGCAGTTCTTC. The chain recombines TRBV4-1 with TRBJ2-1, with D tentatively TRBD1 (6 bases). CDR3 length equals 18 residues. Germline V lookup: CDR1 MGHRA, CDR2 YSYEKL. The V gene lost 1 base and the J gene lost 0 bases, with 16 bases spanning the gap.